The 7 T cell receptor beta chains given below trace back to one sample, sequenced in a study of OX40 agonist ivuxolimab in advanced cancers. Clones were sequenced by immunoSEQ multiplex PCR, and TCRdb holds only the in-frame ones, with some missing. The sample lists approximately 60,000 clones, 75% to 85% occurring once. The source material was CD4+ or CD8+ T cells sorted from blood, sampled in a trial of the OX40 agonist ivuxolimab. These receptors were obtained from an adult with an advanced solid tumor such as melanoma, head and neck, liver or kidney cancer.

The gene calls are TRBV28 and TRBJ2-7; no clear D. The V gene lost 7 bases and the J gene lost 5 bases, with 12 bases spanning the gap. This CDR3 spans 12 amino acids. Germline CDR1 MDHEN, CDR2 SYDVKM. The DNA for the CDR3 is TGTGCCAGCACTTCAAACAGAGACGAGCAGTACTTC. Translated, it gives CASTSNRDEQYF.

The chain is built from TRBV6-1 and TRBJ2-1; 10 bases match TRBD2. The CDR3 has 15 amino acids. Germline V lookup: CDR1 MNHNS, CDR2 SASEGT. V lost 6 bases, J lost 0 bases, and 2 bases stayed unmatched. DNA of the CDR3: TGTGCCAGCAGACTAGCGGGGAGCTCCTACAATGAGCAGTTCTTC. This translates into CASRLAGSSYNEQFF.

The chain links TRBV2 to TRBJ2-7; D not certain. The CDR3 extends over 12 amino acids. V gave up 5 bases and J gave up 2 bases, with 7 bases separating them. The germline V gene has CDR1 SNHLY and CDR2 FYNNEI. CDR3 protein: CASSTYPYEQYF. The CDR3 bases are TGTGCCAGCAGTACCTACCCCTACGAGCAGTACTTC.

The rearrangement joins TRBV5-6 to TRBJ1-5; TRBD1 matches 7 bases. Germline trimming cut 2 bases from V and 1 base from J; bases unmatched to any gene: 6. There are 16 residues in the CDR3. The germline gives CDR1 SGHDT, CDR2 YYEEEE. CDR3 in DNA: TGTGCCAGCAGCTTAGGGACAGTTAGAAGCAATCAGCCCCAGCATTTT. Amino acids: CASSLGTVRSNQPQHF.

The V call is TRBV6-1, the J call TRBJ2-1; tentative D call: TRBD2 (6 bases). Trimming removed 5 bases from V and 9 bases from J, with 17 bases in between. Per germline, CDR1 MNHNS and CDR2 SASEGT. This CDR3 region has 14 residues. CDR3 loop: CASSSSTSQVEQFF. CDR3 DNA: TGTGCCAGCAGTTCGTCGACTAGTCAGGTTGAGCAGTTCTTC.

J is TRBJ2-2 and V is TRBV7-3, with D maybe TRBD1 (5 bases). This CDR3 has 16 residues. Between the trimmed V and J ends, which lost 2 bases and 5 bases, there was a span of 15 bases. The V gene's germline CDR1 is SGHTA and CDR2 FQGTGA. The CDR3 loop reads CASSLSAQGGTGELFF. CDR3 in DNA: TGTGCCAGCAGCTTATCGGCGCAGGGTGGTACCGGGGAGCTGTTTTTT.

The rearrangement uses TRBV7-9 and TRBJ1-1; D not certain. This CDR3 has 12 residues. Germline values: CDR1 SEHNR, CDR2 FQNEAQ (reference sequence). Trimming shortened V by 1 base and J by 8 bases, and 8 bases separated the two germline ends. CDR3 nucleotide sequence: TGTGCCAGCAGCTTAGTCCCGAACGAAGCTTTCTTT. Translated: CASSLVPNEAFF.